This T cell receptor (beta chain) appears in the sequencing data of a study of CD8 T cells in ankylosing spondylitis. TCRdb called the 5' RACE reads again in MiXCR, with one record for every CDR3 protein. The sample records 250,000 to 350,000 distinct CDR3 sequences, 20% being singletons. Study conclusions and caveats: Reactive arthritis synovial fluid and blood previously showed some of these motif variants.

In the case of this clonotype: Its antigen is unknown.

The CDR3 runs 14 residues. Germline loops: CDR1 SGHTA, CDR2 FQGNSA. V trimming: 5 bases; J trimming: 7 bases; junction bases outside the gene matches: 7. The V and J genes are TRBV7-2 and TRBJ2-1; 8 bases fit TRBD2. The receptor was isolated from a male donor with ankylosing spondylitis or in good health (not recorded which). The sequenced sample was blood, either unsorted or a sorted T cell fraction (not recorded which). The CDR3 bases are TGTGCCAGCAGCCTGGGACTAGAGCCGAATGAGCAGTTCTTC. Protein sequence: CASSLGLEPNEQFF.